The TCR beta chain under discussion was sequenced for a study of blood T cell repertoires in COVID-19. Turning to the study itself: Samples taken during acute and convalescent COVID-19 were collected in the United States, Italy and Spain.

Original handling: Reference gene primers were amplified, and this amplification served to estimate nucleated cell counts. The assay was immunoSEQ multiplex PCR, and TCRdb's table has in-frame clones only and misses some. V, J and clone size were drawn from that table, and D and trimming were deduced from the DNA. The sample holds fewer than 250,000 clones, about 83% seen once. From germline, CDR1 is LGHNT and CDR2 FRNRAP. The CDR3 length is 13 residues. V gave up 7 bases and J gave up 2 bases, with 9 bases separating them. Sequences were obtained from peripheral blood. The sequence was obtained from a human donor in a cohort sampled during active COVID-19. The chain employs TRBV12-5 and TRBJ1-5, with D unclear. CDR3 residues: CASVPSGNQPQHF. The CDR3 nucleotides read TGTGCTAGTGTACCGTCGGGCAATCAGCCCCAGCATTTT.